This TCR beta chain was profiled in a study of blood T cell repertoires in COVID-19. About the study: The United States, Italy and Spain were the sources of the acute and convalescent COVID-19 samples. Sample material is recorded as cDNA or gDNA derived from T cells, B-cell-depleted T cells, or PBMCs.

In the source study's methods: Amplification from reference gene primers served as the basis for estimated nucleated cell counts. Sequencing was performed with immunoSEQ multiplex PCR; in TCRdb, only in-frame clones are kept and a portion is missing. From that table come the V and J calls and clone size; the DNA was used to work out D and trimming. The sample lists about 71,000 clones; around 91% were seen once. In germline, CDR1 is MNHEY, CDR2 SVGEGT. This CDR3 comprises 14 residues. V shed 6 bases and J shed 1 base, with 12 bases lying between them. The TCR comes from a man in his fifties or sixties with acute or convalescent COVID-19. The sequenced sample was peripheral blood. The rearrangement joins TRBV6-2 or TRBV6-3 to TRBJ1-1; D not certain. The DNA for the CDR3 is TGTGCCAGCAGCTCCCCCTCGGGGAACACTGAAGCTTTCTTT. Residues: CASSSPSGNTEAFF.